This TCR beta chain was captured in a study of CD8 T cells in Susac syndrome. Across the whole study: When blood was drawn, the patients with Susac syndrome were therapy-naive, on corticosteroids, or on intravenous immunoglobulin alone. Findings and limits, study-wide: In total CD8+ repertoires, around 15 Susac-specific public clones were detected, and CD8+ TEMRA repertoires contained five.

Looked up from germline, CDR1 is GTSNPN and CDR2 is SVGIG (reference sequence). The trim removed 5 bases at V and 6 bases at J, leaving 12 bases unmatched. This CDR3 has 14 residues. TCR beta sequencing was performed on blood CD8+ and CD4+ T cells. As regards this clonotype: The antigen remains unidentified.

The RNA, 0.5 to 1 ug, was put through reverse transcription using random hexamers. Each CDR3 protein gets one entry after TCRdb re-called the immunoSEQ multiplex PCR reads with MiXCR. Among 70,000 to 100,000 distinct CDR3 sequences listed, 96% were seen once. Source material: CD8+ T cells from PBMCs. This rearrangement joins TRBV30 to TRBJ1-2; 7 nucleotides match TRBD1. The clonotype originates from a human donor with Susac syndrome. The CDR3 protein is CAWFDLGQLDGYTF. The CDR3 region has the DNA TGTGCCTGGTTTGACTTGGGACAGCTTGATGGCTACACCTTC.